These 16 T cell receptor beta chains originate from one sample sequenced in a study of blood T cell repertoires in COVID-19 (TCRdb year 2020). The protocol used for the library was the immunoSEQ multiplex PCR assay. TCRdb took over this immuneACCESS table, retaining in-frame rearrangements with V and J assigned. Such tables are incomplete; in checked studies, under half of the missing clones stem from an unresolved V gene, and the remainder is unexplained. The sample table shows approximately 220,000 clones, and around four fifths are seen once. The ten largest clonotypes hold 3% to 4% of the sample. Input material: PBMCs or T cells enriched from blood (not recorded which). The receptors derive from a woman between 40 and 50 years old who had been exposed to COVID-19.

This clone has only a few counts. The rearrangement joins TRBV2 to TRBJ1-2; a weak D match, TRBD1 (6 bases). The CDR3 spans 13 residues. Between the trimmed V and J ends, which lost 7 bases and 6 bases, there was a span of 15 bases. Germline loops: CDR1 SNHLY, CDR2 FYNNEI. In DNA form, the CDR3 reads TGTGCCAGCAAGGTGGGGACAACTAATGGCTACACCTTC. Encoded protein: CASKVGTTNGYTF.

CDR3 region: CASSFGDLTVPNEQFF. For the CDR3, the DNA is TGTGCCAGCAGCTTTGGAGACCTAACGGTGCCTAATGAGCAGTTCTTC. The rearrangement joins TRBV5-4 to TRBJ2-1; D uncertain. The CDR3 has 16 amino acids. V was pared by 2 bases and J by 7 bases, with 19 bases between. CDR1 and CDR2 from the germline V gene are SGHNT and YYREEE (reference sequence). Using reference TRBV5-4 and TRBJ2-1 for the parts outside the CDR3, the full variable domain is ETGVTQSPTHLIKTRGQQVTLRCSSQSGHNTVSWYQQALGQGPQFIFQYYREEENGRGNFPPRFSGLQFPNYSSELNVNALELDDSALYLCASSFGDLTVPNEQFFGPGTRLTVL.

The V and J genes are TRBV10-3 and TRBJ2-1, with TRBD2 matching 7 bases. The CDR3 is made up of 16 amino acids. The V gene's germline CDR1 is ENHRY and CDR2 SYGVKD. V lost 2 bases and J lost 8; bases outside the gene matches: 12. The CDR3 protein is CAISERSAGDGDEQFF. The CDR3, as DNA: TGTGCCATCAGTGAGCGAAGCGCGGGGGACGGCGATGAGCAGTTCTTC.

The chain employs TRBV3-1 (or the pseudogene TRBV3-2) and TRBJ2-5; 8 bases are shared with TRBD2. The junction had 8 bases not matched to a gene; V was cut back by 6 bases and J by 5 bases. Germline V gene lookup returns CDR1 LGHDT and CDR2 YNNKEL (reference sequence). The CDR3 sequence is 14 residues long. CDR3 amino acids: CASRGSGGWETQYF. The DNA of the CDR3 is TGTGCCAGCAGGGGGAGCGGGGGTTGGGAGACCCAGTACTTC.

This clone was seen a few times. V gene TRBV6-2 or TRBV6-3 combines with J gene TRBJ2-1, with 11 bases matching TRBD2. CDR1 and CDR2 from the germline V gene are MNHEY and SVGEGT. CDR3 size: 18 residues. Trimming took 0 bases from V and 4 from J; bases not matched to a gene: 8. CDR3 sequence reads: CASSYSTSGGSRYNEQFF. As DNA, the CDR3 is TGTGCCAGCAGTTACTCCACTAGCGGGGGTTCCCGGTACAATGAGCAGTTCTTC.

This chain joins TRBV2 and TRBJ1-1; D might be TRBD1 (6 bases). CDR3 length: 13 amino acids. Germline loops: CDR1 SNHLY, CDR2 FYNNEI. V lost 7 bases to trimming and J lost 1 base, with 10 bases between them. The CDR3 spells CASIRGQNTEAFF. In nucleotides, the CDR3 is TGTGCCAGCATAAGGGGACAGAACACTGAAGCTTTCTTT.

This chain uses TRBV5-1 with TRBJ1-1; TRBD1 matches 9 bases. With V trimmed by 9 bases and J by 3 bases, 9 bases remained unmatched. The germline CDR1 and CDR2 sequences are SGHRS and YFSETQ. This CDR3 has 14 residues. The CDR3 sequence: CATQIGQGHTEAFF. The CDR3 coding sequence is TGCGCCACCCAGATCGGACAGGGGCACACTGAAGCTTTCTTT.

A remark on this clone: Other DNA sequences in this sample translate to the same CDR3. V gene TRBV6-5 combines with J gene TRBJ2-7; TRBD1 aligns across 9 bases. Germline V lookup: CDR1 MNHEY, CDR2 SVGAGI. The CDR3 extends over 14 amino acids. With 4 bases clipped from V and 3 bases from J, the junction kept 4 bases outside the gene matches. This CDR3 reads CASSLRQGGYEQYF. The CDR3, as DNA: TGTGCCAGCAGTTTAAGACAGGGGGGCTACGAGCAGTACTTC.

To note about this clone: At one end the junction does not follow the germline gene, possibly because of a read error. The chain links TRBV7-7 to TRBJ2-5; TRBD1 aligns across 9 bases. Looked up from germline, CDR1 is SSHAT and CDR2 is FNYEAQ (reference sequence). This CDR3 is 15 amino acids long. The CDR3 DNA reads as TGTGCTAGCAGCTCCGATGGGACAGGGAGGGAGACCCAGTACTTC. It specifies CASSSDGTGRETQYF.

The chain links TRBV7-9 to TRBJ2-7, with D perhaps matching TRBD1 (6 bases). Trimming stripped 5 bases from V and 0 bases from J, with 17 bases between. The CDR3 length is 16 residues. Looked up from germline, CDR1 is SEHNR and CDR2 is FQNEAQ (reference sequence). In DNA form, the CDR3 reads TGTGCCAGCAGCAGAGTACAGGGAACTAGCTCCTACGAGCAGTACTTC. This encodes CASSRVQGTSSYEQYF. Combining the CDR3 with reference TRBV7-9 and TRBJ2-7 gives the whole variable domain DTGVSQNPRHKITKRGQNVTFRCDPISEHNRLYWYRQTLGQGPEFLTYFQNEAQLEKSRLLSDRFSAERPKGSFSTLEIQRTEQGDSAMYLCASSRVQGTSSYEQYFGPGTRLTVT.

The table lists this clone with a few counts. The V and J genes are TRBV27 and TRBJ2-7; 12 bases are shared with TRBD2. Germline lookup yields CDR1 MNHEY and CDR2 SMNVEV (reference sequence). The junction had 14 bases not matched to a gene; V was cut back by 6 bases and J by 8 bases. The CDR3 length is 16 residues. The CDR3 reads CASSTTSGGPITKQYF. CDR3 coding DNA: TGTGCCAGCAGCACAACTAGCGGGGGGCCCATTACGAAGCAGTACTTC.

The chain recombines TRBV19 with TRBJ1-2, with D tentatively TRBD1 (5 bases). CDR3 length equals 14 residues. Germline CDR1 reads LNHDA; CDR2 reads SQIVND (reference sequence). Trimming removed 4 bases from V and 4 bases from J, with 13 bases in between. The CDR3 here is CASSTAWGLYGYTF. CDR3 coding DNA: TGTGCCAGTAGTACCGCCTGGGGACTCTATGGCTACACCTTC.

On this clone itself: This CDR3 is also generated by other DNA sequences in the sample. This chain uses TRBV7-9 with TRBJ2-3, with 14 bases fitting TRBD2. Germline V gives CDR1 SEHNR, CDR2 FQNEAQ (reference sequence). With V trimmed by 3 bases and J by 4 bases, 0 bases remained unmatched. CDR3 size: 15 residues. The CDR3 protein is CASSLTSGGADTQYF. For the CDR3, the DNA is TGTGCCAGCAGCTTGACTAGCGGGGGGGCAGATACGCAGTATTTT.

This chain uses TRBV2 with TRBJ1-4; the D gene is possibly TRBD1 (5 bases). V lost 5 bases and J 6 bases, leaving 16 bases between the germline ends. In germline, CDR1 is SNHLY, CDR2 FYNNEI. The CDR3 is 15 residues long. The CDR3 DNA is TGTGCCAGCAGTTCGGACCGGTCGGGGGATGAAAAACTGTTTTTT. Translation: CASSSDRSGDEKLFF.

The chain is built from TRBV5-1 and TRBJ1-1; D remains ambiguous. V was clipped by 5 bases and J by 4 bases, with 9 bases between them. The germline V gene encodes CDR1 SGHRS and CDR2 YFSETQ. The CDR3 extends over 12 amino acids. This CDR3 is CASSRSGTEAFF. DNA of the CDR3: TGCGCCAGCAGTCGTTCCGGCACTGAAGCTTTCTTT.

This chain links TRBV28 with TRBJ1-3; D may be TRBD1 (5 bases). Germline V gene sequence: CDR1 MDHEN, CDR2 SYDVKM. V was pared by 4 bases and J by 0 bases, with 10 bases between. This CDR3 spans 15 amino acids. The CDR3: CASSWGGISGNTIYF. CDR3 DNA: TGTGCCAGCAGTTGGGGCGGGATCTCTGGAAACACCATATATTTT.